This paragraph covers one T cell receptor (beta chain) sequence. Its specificity is not known. The sample comes from a study of cytomegalovirus exposure and HLA in healthy donors. Study-wide findings and caveats: Specificity of a few CMV-associated chains for CMV antigens was verified in vitro.

Method: immunoSEQ multiplex PCR; TCRdb's copy keeps in-frame clones and lacks some. The data hold around 50,000 clones, with over 90% observed a single time. CDR3 length equals 14 residues. Trimming removed 6 bases from V and 4 bases from J; junction bases left unmatched: 4. Germline loops: CDR1 SGHRS, CDR2 YFSETQ. The rearrangement uses TRBV5-1 and TRBJ2-2; TRBD1 agrees at 9 bases. The sequencing sample was made of PBMCs. The clonotype originates from a young woman in good health and CMV-seronegative. The CDR3 DNA follows: TGCGCCAGCACACAGGGGGCGCTCACCGGGGAGCTGTTTTTT. As protein: CASTQGALTGELFF. Full variable domain (outside the CDR3, taken from reference TRBV5-1 and TRBJ2-2): KAGVTQTPRYLIKTRGQQVTLSCSPISGHRSVSWYQQTPGQGLQFLFEYFSETQRNKGNFPGRFSGRQFSNSRSEMNVSTLELGDSALYLCASTQGALTGELFFGEGSRLTVL.